The T cell receptor (beta chain) described here comes from a study of T-cell memory formation after mild COVID-19. Overall study results and limits: Some clones that responded turned up in pre-infection memory, which suggests that cross-reactive memory joined in. Those CD4+ clones that contracted were mainly in CM and EM (CD8+ ones in EMRA). Clones shrinking between day 15 and 85 showed a balanced CD4/CD8 split, and those that grew later tilted toward CD4+.

Comments on this clonotype: Its antigen is not known.

TCR alpha and TCR beta cDNA libraries with sample barcodes and UMIs came from 5'RACE using constant-segment primers. TCRdb independently ran MiXCR on the 5' RACE reads; one entry per CDR3 protein. The table shows over 120,000 distinct CDR3 sequences, with 20% to 25% occurring only once. Trimming took 6 bases from V and 1 from J, leaving 6 bases between them. There are 12 residues in the CDR3. The germline gives CDR1 ENHRY, CDR2 SYGVKD. This receptor was identified in an adult woman who had mild COVID-19 (a few samples of this study predate the infection). Cell type and time point are not known. Sequencing used PBMCs or a T cell subset sorted from them (not recorded which). V is TRBV10-3 and J is TRBJ1-1; no clear D gene. For the CDR3, the DNA is TGTGCCATCAGACAGCAGAACACTGAAGCTTTCTTT. It specifies CAIRQQNTEAFF.